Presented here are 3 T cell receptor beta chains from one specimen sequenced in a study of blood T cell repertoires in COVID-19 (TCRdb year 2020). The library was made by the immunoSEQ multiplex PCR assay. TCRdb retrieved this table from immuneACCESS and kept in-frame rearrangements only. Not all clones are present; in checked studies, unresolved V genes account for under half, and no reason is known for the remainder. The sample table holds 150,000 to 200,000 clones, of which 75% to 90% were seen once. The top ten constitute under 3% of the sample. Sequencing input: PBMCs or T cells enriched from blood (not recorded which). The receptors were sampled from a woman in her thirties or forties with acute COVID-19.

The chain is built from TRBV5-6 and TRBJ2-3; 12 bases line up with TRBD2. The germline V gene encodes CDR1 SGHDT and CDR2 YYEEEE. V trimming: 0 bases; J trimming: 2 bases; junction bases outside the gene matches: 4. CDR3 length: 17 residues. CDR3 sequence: CASSLDRLAGATDTQYF. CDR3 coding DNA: TGTGCCAGCAGCTTGGACAGACTAGCGGGGGCCACAGATACGCAGTATTTT.

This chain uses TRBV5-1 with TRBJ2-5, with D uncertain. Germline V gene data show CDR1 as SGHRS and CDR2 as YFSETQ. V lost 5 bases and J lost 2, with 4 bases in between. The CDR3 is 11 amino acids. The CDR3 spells CASSHQETQYF. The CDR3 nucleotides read TGCGCCAGCAGTCATCAAGAGACCCAGTACTTC.

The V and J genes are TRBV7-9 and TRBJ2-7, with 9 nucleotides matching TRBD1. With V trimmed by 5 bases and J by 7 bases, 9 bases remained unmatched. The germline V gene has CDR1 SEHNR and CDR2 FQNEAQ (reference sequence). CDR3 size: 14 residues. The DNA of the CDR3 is TGTGCCAGCAGCACCCGGGACAGGGTTTGGGAGCAGTACTTC. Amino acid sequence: CASSTRDRVWEQYF.